Below are 3 T cell receptor beta chains sequenced from a single sample in a study of CD8 T cell repertoires and HIV-1 epitope variants. The table came from immunoSEQ multiplex PCR; TCRdb's copy has only in-frame clones and leaves some out. The table shows about 90,000 clones, with almost 75% occurring only once. Sequencing was done on a sample of uncultured baseline CD8+ T cells from peripheral blood mononuclear cells (PBMCs). The receptors stem from a male donor with HIV.

This clone was seen a few times. V is TRBV6-1 and J is TRBJ2-7; possible D gene TRBD2, 7 bases. Germline V lookup: CDR1 MNHNS, CDR2 SASEGT. The CDR3 length is 12 residues. Trimming removed 6 bases from V and 3 bases from J, with 9 bases in between. The CDR3 region has the DNA TGTGCCAGCAGGGGGGGGCACTACGAGCAGTACTTC. This sequence encodes CASRGGHYEQYF.

About this clone itself: This sample includes further DNA sequences coding for the same CDR3. This chain links TRBV27 with TRBJ2-7; 8 positions agree with TRBD1. This CDR3 has 14 residues. The ends lost 2 bases at V and 3 bases at J; junction bases unmatched: 3. The germline gives CDR1 MNHEY, CDR2 SMNVEV (reference sequence). The DNA of the CDR3 is TGTGCCAGCAGTTTACGGACAGGGCTCTACGAGCAGTACTTC. Its protein product is CASSLRTGLYEQYF.

The chain uses TRBV27 and TRBJ1-4, with D unresolved. Germline V lookup: CDR1 MNHEY, CDR2 SMNVEV (reference sequence). V dropped 2 bases and J dropped 5 bases, with 6 bases sitting between them. The CDR3 sequence is 13 residues long. This chain's CDR3 is CASSLAGNEKLFF. DNA of the CDR3: TGTGCCAGCAGTTTAGCAGGCAATGAAAAACTGTTTTTT.